A single sample is the source of the 22 T cell receptor beta chains below, sequenced in a study of cytomegalovirus exposure and HLA in healthy donors. 60 Vbeta and 13 Jbeta primers were used in PCR. Libraries were prepared by immunoSEQ multiplex PCR; TCRdb keeps only in-frame clonotypes and omits some of them. This sample has roughly 120,000 clones, with about 81% found just once. Sequenced input: PBMCs. The receptors were gathered from a man aged 40-49 years in good health and CMV-seronegative.

The gene calls are TRBV5-1 and TRBJ1-2, with 7 nucleotides matching TRBD1. The CDR3 contains 14 residues. CDR1 SGHRS and CDR2 YFSETQ come from the germline V gene. The J segment lost 3 bases and the V segment lost 0 bases, leaving 2 bases of the junction unmatched. DNA of the CDR3: TGCGCCAGCAGCTTGGTGGGACAGCACTATGGCTACACCTTC. It yields the protein CASSLVGQHYGYTF.

The CDR3 nucleotides read TGTGCCAGCAGCTCCCGGACAGGGGTTGGCTACACCTTC. Translating it yields CASSSRTGVGYTF. This chain joins TRBV14 and TRBJ1-2, with 9 bases aligning to TRBD1. Germline loops: CDR1 SGHDN, CDR2 FVKESK. Germline trimming cut 5 bases from V and 7 bases from J; bases unmatched to any gene: 5. The CDR3 consists of 13 residues.

The chain combines TRBV11-2 with TRBJ1-6; D unresolved. The CDR3 has 13 amino acids. The germline V and J ends were trimmed by 2 bases and 6 bases, with 5 bases remaining between them. Germline CDR1 and CDR2: SGHAT and FQNNGV. The CDR3 spells CASSLTANSPLHF. The CDR3 DNA sequence: TGTGCCAGCAGCTTAACTGCTAATTCACCCCTCCACTTT.

The rearrangement links TRBV5-3 to TRBJ1-1; a weak D match, TRBD1 (6 bases). TRBV5-3 carries the ORF label, with uncertain function. The V end lost 1 base, the J end lost 0 bases, and 34 bases lay between the germline ends. CDR3 length: 23 residues. This CDR3 reads CARSLIWAGAGGEHKEVNTEAFF. The CDR3 DNA sequence: TGTGCCAGAAGCTTGATTTGGGCAGGGGCAGGAGGTGAACACAAAGAGGTGAACACTGAAGCTTTCTTT.

This clone has just one count. The rearrangement links TRBV29-1 to TRBJ2-7, with TRBD1 matching 8 bases. Germline values: CDR1 SQVTM, CDR2 ANQGSEA. V shed 5 bases, J shed 0 bases, and the junction held 6 bases outside the gene matches. The CDR3 is 14 residues long. In DNA form, the CDR3 reads TGCAGCGTTAATGTCCAGGGGGCCTCCTACGAGCAGTACTTC. Protein sequence: CSVNVQGASYEQYF.

The genes are TRBV5-5 and TRBJ2-7; maybe TRBD2 (5 bases). V dropped 3 bases and J dropped 4 bases, with 8 bases sitting between them. CDR1 SGHKS and CDR2 YYEKEE come from the germline V gene (reference sequence). The CDR3 covers 12 residues. CDR3 coding DNA: TGTGCCAGCAGCTCCGGGAAATACGAGCAGTACTTC. It translates to CASSSGKYEQYF.

This clone was seen a single time. The chain couples TRBV29-1 to TRBJ1-3; D not certain. Per germline, CDR1 SQVTM and CDR2 ANQGSEA. The CDR3 loop spans 12 amino acids. V was cut by 4 bases and J by 1 base, with 5 bases left in between. The CDR3 coding sequence is TGCAGCGTTGCTCCGTCTGGAAACACCATATATTTT. It codes for CSVAPSGNTIYF.

V gene TRBV5-5 combines with J gene TRBJ2-7, with 8 bases lining up with TRBD1. The CDR3 is 14 amino acids. Losses at the gene ends were 0 bases for V and 4 bases for J; bases not matched to a gene: 3. Germline CDR1 is SGHKS and CDR2 is YYEKEE (reference sequence). The CDR3 region is CASSLGWTGYEQYF. In DNA, the CDR3 is TGTGCCAGCAGCTTGGGTTGGACAGGGTACGAGCAGTACTTC.

This chain uses TRBV18 with TRBJ1-1; TRBD1 might be the D (5 bases). The ends were cut back, 5 bases at V and 4 bases at J, with 11 bases in the middle. This CDR3 is 13 amino acids long. The germline CDR1 and CDR2 sequences are KGHSH and LQKENI. The CDR3 DNA reads as TGTGCCAGCTCATCTCCAGGGCTCACTGAAGCTTTCTTT. It translates to CASSSPGLTEAFF.

A single count supports this clone. V and J are TRBV18 and TRBJ1-3, with 8 bases aligning to TRBD1. The germline V gene encodes CDR1 KGHSH and CDR2 LQKENI. This CDR3 has 16 amino acids. Trimming removed 4 bases from V and 0 bases from J; junction bases left unmatched: 5. The CDR3 nucleotides read TGTGCCAGCTCACGGGACAGGCCTATCTCTGGAAACACCATATATTTT. This sequence encodes CASSRDRPISGNTIYF. Based on the CDR3 plus reference TRBV18 and TRBJ1-3, the full variable domain is NAGVMQNPRHLVRRRGQEARLRCSPMKGHSHVYWYRQLPEEGLKFMVYLQKENIIDESGMPKERFSAEFPKEGPSILRIQQVVRGDSAAYFCASSRDRPISGNTIYFGEGSWLTVV.

The chain carries TRBV19 and TRBJ2-5; TRBD1 aligns across 10 bases. J gave up 4 bases and V 5 bases, and 10 bases lay outside the gene matches. Germline CDR1 and CDR2: LNHDA and SQIVND (reference sequence). The CDR3 runs to 16 residues. CDR3: CASSPRDRGGGETQYF. In nucleotides, the CDR3 is TGTGCCAGTAGTCCGAGGGACAGGGGTGGCGGAGAGACCCAGTACTTC.

This chain links TRBV7-2 with TRBJ1-2, with 7 bases fitting TRBD1. This CDR3 has 14 amino acids. Germline lookup yields CDR1 SGHTA and CDR2 FQGNSA. The V and J ends lost 8 bases and 2 bases, in that order; junction bases with no gene match: 8. The CDR3 bases are TGTGCCAGCGGGGCAGGGGGACGAAACTATGGCTACACCTTC. Amino acids: CASGAGGRNYGYTF. The variable domain in full, completed from reference TRBV7-2 and TRBJ1-2, reads GAGVSQSPSNKVTEKGKDVELRCDPISGHTALYWYRQSLGQGLEFLIYFQGNSAPDKSGLPSDRFSAERTGGSVSTLTIQRTQQEDSAVYLCASGAGGRNYGYTFGSGTRLTVV.

The rearrangement links TRBV9 to TRBJ2-1, with 7 bases lining up with TRBD2. CDR3 length: 14 residues. Germline V gene data show CDR1 as SGDLS and CDR2 as YYNGEE. The trim removed 4 bases at V and 3 bases at J, leaving 4 bases unmatched. The chain's CDR3 is CASSPGTNYNEQFF. DNA of the CDR3: TGTGCCAGCAGCCCCGGGACTAACTACAATGAGCAGTTCTTC.

The genes are TRBV4-3 and TRBJ2-5, with D perhaps matching TRBD1 (8 bases). V was shortened by 1 base and J by 7 bases, with 16 bases between the two germline ends. This CDR3 spans 15 amino acids. The V gene's germline CDR1 is LGHNA and CDR2 YSLEER. CDR3 amino acids: CASSQGEGQVGTQYF. DNA for the CDR3: TGCGCCAGCAGCCAAGGGGAGGGACAGGTAGGGACCCAGTACTTC.

The gene calls are TRBV5-5 and TRBJ2-2; the D is unclear. The V and J ends lost 0 bases and 1 base respectively, with 10 bases between them. The CDR3 length is 16 residues. The germline gives CDR1 SGHKS, CDR2 YYEKEE (reference sequence). CDR3 in amino acids: CASSLGSGRNTGELFF. The CDR3 DNA follows: TGTGCCAGCAGCTTGGGGTCTGGGCGGAACACCGGGGAGCTGTTTTTT.

The rearrangement joins TRBV10-3 to TRBJ2-1; the match to TRBD2 covers 13 bases. From germline, CDR1 is ENHRY and CDR2 SYGVKD. The CDR3 is 12 amino acids. With 9 bases clipped from V and 9 bases from J, the junction kept 2 bases outside the gene matches. The CDR3 nucleotides are TGTGCCATTGGACTAGCGGGGGCTGAGCAGTTCTTC. Its translation: CAIGLAGAEQFF.

The chain links TRBV5-4 to TRBJ1-1; D gene uncertain. Germline loops: CDR1 SGHNT, CDR2 YYREEE (reference sequence). The V and J ends lost 4 bases and 1 base respectively, with 20 bases between them. There are 17 residues in the CDR3. In DNA, the CDR3 is TGTGCCAGCAGCCCCCGGGGTCAAATCCTTGAGAACACTGAAGCTTTCTTT. This gives the protein CASSPRGQILENTEAFF.

CDR3 DNA: TGTGCCAGTAGTATCGGGACAGGGGGCGCAGATACGCAGTATTTT. Amino acid sequence: CASSIGTGGADTQYF. V is TRBV19 and J is TRBJ2-3, with TRBD1 identical over 12 bases. Trimming removed 3 bases from V and 4 bases from J; junction bases left unmatched: 2. Germline values: CDR1 LNHDA, CDR2 SQIVND (reference sequence). The CDR3 is made up of 15 amino acids.

The V call is TRBV5-5, the J call TRBJ2-4; unclear D gene. The CDR3 length is 16 residues. The germline V gene encodes CDR1 SGHKS and CDR2 YYEKEE (reference sequence). Trimming took off 2 bases at V and 0 bases at J, with 12 bases between the two ends. CDR3 bases: TGTGCCAGCAGCTTTGCAGGCAACTTAGCCAAAAACATTCAGTACTTC. Amino acids: CASSFAGNLAKNIQYF.

V and J are TRBV9 and TRBJ2-3, with D unresolved. Germline V gives CDR1 SGDLS, CDR2 YYNGEE. The CDR3 loop spans 15 amino acids. Trimming took 1 base from V and 2 from J, leaving 11 bases between them. This CDR3 reads CASSVTGYTTDTQYF. CDR3 bases: TGTGCCAGCAGCGTAACCGGGTACACCACAGATACGCAGTATTTT.

CDR3 bases: TGTGCCAGCAGCCATCTAGCGGGGGGGCCGAGGGGTTACAATGAGCAGTTCTTC. Residues: CASSHLAGGPRGYNEQFF. The gene calls are TRBV14 and TRBJ2-1; 12 bases line up with TRBD2. V shed 3 bases, J shed 4 bases, and the junction held 10 bases outside the gene matches. CDR1 is SGHDN, CDR2 FVKESK, per germline. CDR3 length: 18 residues.

CDR3 amino acids: CASSVAKVAGALGNEQFF. DNA of the CDR3: TGTGCCAGCAGCGTAGCTAAGGTAGCGGGAGCACTTGGTAATGAGCAGTTCTTC. The chain recombines TRBV9 with TRBJ2-1; 9 bases are shared with TRBD2. The CDR3 is made up of 18 amino acids. The germline V gene encodes CDR1 SGDLS and CDR2 YYNGEE. Germline trimming cut 0 bases from V and 7 bases from J; bases unmatched to any gene: 14.